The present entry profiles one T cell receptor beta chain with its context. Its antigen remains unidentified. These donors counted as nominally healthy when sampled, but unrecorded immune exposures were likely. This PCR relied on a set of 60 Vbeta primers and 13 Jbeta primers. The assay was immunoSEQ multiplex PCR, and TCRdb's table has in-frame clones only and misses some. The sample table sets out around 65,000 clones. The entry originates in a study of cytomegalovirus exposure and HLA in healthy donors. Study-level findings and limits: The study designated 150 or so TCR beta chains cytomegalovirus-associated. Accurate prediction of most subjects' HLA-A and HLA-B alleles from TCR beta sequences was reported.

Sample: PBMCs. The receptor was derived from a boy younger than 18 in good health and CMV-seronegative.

The CDR3 bases are TGTGCCAGCAGTGTGGGGACTGAGTATGGCTACACCTTC. Translating gives CASSVGTEYGYTF. The gene calls are TRBV6-1 and TRBJ1-2, with a tentative D call TRBD1 (5 bases). V was shortened by 4 bases and J by 5 bases, with 11 bases between the two germline ends. Per the germline V gene, CDR1 is MNHNS and CDR2 is SASEGT. This CDR3 has 13 amino acids.